The entry below describes one T cell receptor (beta chain). Methods used by the authors: Amplification of reference gene primers provided the estimated nucleated cell counts. Using immunoSEQ multiplex PCR, the repertoire was profiled, and TCRdb retains in-frame clones only, with some absent. The V and J calls and clone size come from that table; D and trimming were worked out from the DNA. The sample contains 150,000 to 200,000 clones, approximately 78% of which appear only once. Trimming pared 1 base from V and 3 bases from J, leaving 16 bases between. This CDR3 has 16 amino acids. Per germline, CDR1 MNHNS and CDR2 SASEGT. This sample is part of a study of blood T cell repertoires in COVID-19. About the research overall: T cells, B-cell-depleted T cells, or PBMCs provided the cDNA or gDNA that served as material.

This clonotype was obtained from a human donor in a cohort sampled during active COVID-19. The chain is built from TRBV6-1 and TRBJ2-7; a possible D gene is TRBD1 (8 bases). Input material: peripheral blood. This CDR3 reads CASSEGGRQGSYEQYF. The CDR3 DNA sequence: TGTGCCAGCAGTGAAGGCGGGAGACAGGGGAGCTACGAGCAGTACTTC.